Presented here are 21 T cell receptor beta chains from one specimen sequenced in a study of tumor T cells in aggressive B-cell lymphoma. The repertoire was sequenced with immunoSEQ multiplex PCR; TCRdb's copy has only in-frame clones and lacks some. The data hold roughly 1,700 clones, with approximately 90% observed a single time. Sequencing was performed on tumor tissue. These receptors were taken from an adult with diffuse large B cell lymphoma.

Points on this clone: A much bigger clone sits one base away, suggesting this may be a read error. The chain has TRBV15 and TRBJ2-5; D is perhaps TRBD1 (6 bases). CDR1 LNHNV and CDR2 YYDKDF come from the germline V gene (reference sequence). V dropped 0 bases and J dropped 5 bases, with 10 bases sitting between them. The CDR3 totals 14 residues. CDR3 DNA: TGTGCCACCAGCAGAGATCACAGGGTTGAGACCCAGTACTTC. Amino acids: CATSRDHRVETQYF.

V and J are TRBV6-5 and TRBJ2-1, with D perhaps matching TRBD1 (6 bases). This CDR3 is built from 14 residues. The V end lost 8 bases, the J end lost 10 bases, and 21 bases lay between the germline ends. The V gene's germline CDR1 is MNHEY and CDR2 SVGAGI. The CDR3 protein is CASLVGVGTGEQFF. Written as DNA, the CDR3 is TGTGCCAGCCTAGTGGGGGTTGGCACAGGGGAGCAGTTCTTC.

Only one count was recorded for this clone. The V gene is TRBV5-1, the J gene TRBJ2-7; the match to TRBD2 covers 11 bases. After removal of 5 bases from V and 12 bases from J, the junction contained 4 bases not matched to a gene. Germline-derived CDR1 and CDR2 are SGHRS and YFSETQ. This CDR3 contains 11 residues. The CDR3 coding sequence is TGCGCCAGCAGACTAGCGGGAGTATGGTACTTC. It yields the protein CASRLAGVWYF.

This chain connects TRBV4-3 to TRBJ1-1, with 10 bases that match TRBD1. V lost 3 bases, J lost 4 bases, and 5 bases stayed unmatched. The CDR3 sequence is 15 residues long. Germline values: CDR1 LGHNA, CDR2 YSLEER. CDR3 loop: CASSHAGTGVTEAFF. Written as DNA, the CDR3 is TGCGCCAGCAGCCACGCCGGGACAGGGGTCACTGAAGCTTTCTTT.

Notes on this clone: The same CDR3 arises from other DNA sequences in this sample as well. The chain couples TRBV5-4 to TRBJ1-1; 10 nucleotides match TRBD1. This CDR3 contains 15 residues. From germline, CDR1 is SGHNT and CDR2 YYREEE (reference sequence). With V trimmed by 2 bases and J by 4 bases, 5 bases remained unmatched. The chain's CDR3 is CASSLDRGQSTEAFF. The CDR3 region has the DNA TGTGCCAGCAGCTTAGACAGGGGGCAGAGCACTGAAGCTTTCTTT.

This chain's CDR3 is CASSFGQGVSQPQHF. The CDR3 bases are TGTGCCAGCAGTTTCGGACAGGGGGTTTCTCAGCCCCAGCATTTT. The rearrangement links TRBV27 to TRBJ1-5; 10 bases align to TRBD1. In germline, CDR1 is MNHEY, CDR2 SMNVEV (reference sequence). The CDR3 loop spans 15 amino acids. The V gene end was trimmed by 3 bases and the J gene end by 6 bases; junction bases not matched to a gene: 5.

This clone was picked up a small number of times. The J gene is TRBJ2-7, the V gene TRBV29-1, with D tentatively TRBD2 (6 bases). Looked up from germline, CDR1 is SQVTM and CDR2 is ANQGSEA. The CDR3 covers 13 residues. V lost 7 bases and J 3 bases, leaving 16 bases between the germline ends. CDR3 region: CSAGGTSYYEQYF. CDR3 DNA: TGCAGCGCCGGAGGGACTTCTTACTACGAGCAGTACTTC.

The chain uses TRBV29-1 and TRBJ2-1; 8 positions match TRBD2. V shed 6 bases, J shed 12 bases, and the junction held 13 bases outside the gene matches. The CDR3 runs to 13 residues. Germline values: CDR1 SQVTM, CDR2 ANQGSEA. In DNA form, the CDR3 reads TGCAGCGTACGCGCCGGGACTAGACTCTTGCAGTTCTTC. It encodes CSVRAGTRLLQFF.

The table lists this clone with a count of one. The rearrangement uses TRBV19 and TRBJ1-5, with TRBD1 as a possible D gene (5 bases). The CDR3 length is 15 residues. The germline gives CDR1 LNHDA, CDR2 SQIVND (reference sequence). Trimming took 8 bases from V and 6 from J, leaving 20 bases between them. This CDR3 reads CASRPLGGGGQPQHF. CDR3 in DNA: TGTGCCAGTCGACCCTTGGGCGGGGGGGGTCAGCCCCAGCATTTT. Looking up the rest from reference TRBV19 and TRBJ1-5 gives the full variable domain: DGGITQSPKYLFRKEGQNVTLSCEQNLNHDAMYWYRQDPGQGLRLIYYSQIVNDFQKGDIAEGYSVSREKKESFPLTVTSAQKNPTAFYLCASRPLGGGGQPQHFGDGTRLSIL.

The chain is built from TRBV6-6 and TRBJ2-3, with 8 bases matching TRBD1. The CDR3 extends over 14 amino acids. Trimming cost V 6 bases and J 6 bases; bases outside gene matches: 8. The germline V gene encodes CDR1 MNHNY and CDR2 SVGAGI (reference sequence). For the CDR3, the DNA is TGTGCCAGCAGCCGGACAGGGAAGTCTGATACGCAGTATTTT. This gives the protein CASSRTGKSDTQYF.

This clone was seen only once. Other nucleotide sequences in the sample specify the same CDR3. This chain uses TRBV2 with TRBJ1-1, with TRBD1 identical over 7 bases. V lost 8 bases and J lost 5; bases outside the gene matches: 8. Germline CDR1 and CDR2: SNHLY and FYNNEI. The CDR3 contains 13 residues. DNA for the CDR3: TGTGCCAGCGGGGCAGGGGGTTGGACTGAAGCTTTCTTT. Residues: CASGAGGWTEAFF.

The DNA of the CDR3 is TGTGCCAGCAGCTTAGCGCAGGGGGGTAACACTGAAGCTTTCTTT. Protein product: CASSLAQGGNTEAFF. This chain joins TRBV7-9 and TRBJ1-1, with TRBD1 matching 7 bases. Germline assignment: CDR1 SEHNR and CDR2 FQNEAQ (reference sequence). The CDR3 runs 15 residues. Trimming cost V 0 bases and J 2 bases; bases outside gene matches: 3.

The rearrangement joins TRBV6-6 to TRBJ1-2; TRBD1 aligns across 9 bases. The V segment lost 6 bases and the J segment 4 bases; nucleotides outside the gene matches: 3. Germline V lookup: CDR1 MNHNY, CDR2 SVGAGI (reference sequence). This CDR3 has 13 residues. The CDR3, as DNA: TGTGCCAGCAGCCAGGGACAGGGCTATGGCTACACCTTC. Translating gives CASSQGQGYGYTF.

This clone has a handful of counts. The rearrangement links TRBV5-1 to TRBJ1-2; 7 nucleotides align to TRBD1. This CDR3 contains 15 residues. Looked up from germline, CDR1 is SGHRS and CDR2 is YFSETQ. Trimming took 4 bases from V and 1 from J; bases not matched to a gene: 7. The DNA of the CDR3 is TGCGCCAGCAGCAACGGACAGGCGTTTAACTATGGCTACACCTTC. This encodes CASSNGQAFNYGYTF.

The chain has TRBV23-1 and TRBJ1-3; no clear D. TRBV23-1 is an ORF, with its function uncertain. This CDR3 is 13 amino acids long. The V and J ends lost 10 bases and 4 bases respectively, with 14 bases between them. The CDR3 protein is CANLLTLGNTIYF. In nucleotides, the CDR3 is TGCGCCAACCTACTAACTCTAGGAAACACCATATATTTT.

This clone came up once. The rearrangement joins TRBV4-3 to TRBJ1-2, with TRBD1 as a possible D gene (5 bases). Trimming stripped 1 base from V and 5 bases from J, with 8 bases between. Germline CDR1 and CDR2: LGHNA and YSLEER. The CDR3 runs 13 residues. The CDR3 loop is CASSQGDLYGYTF. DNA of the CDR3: TGCGCCAGCAGCCAAGGGGACTTATATGGCTACACCTTC.

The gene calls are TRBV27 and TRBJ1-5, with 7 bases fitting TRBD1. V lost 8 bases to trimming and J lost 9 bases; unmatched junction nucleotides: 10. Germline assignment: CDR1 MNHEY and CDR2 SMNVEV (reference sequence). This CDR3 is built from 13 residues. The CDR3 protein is CASQDRAGAPQHF. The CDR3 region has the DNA TGTGCCAGCCAAGACAGGGCCGGGGCGCCCCAGCATTTT.

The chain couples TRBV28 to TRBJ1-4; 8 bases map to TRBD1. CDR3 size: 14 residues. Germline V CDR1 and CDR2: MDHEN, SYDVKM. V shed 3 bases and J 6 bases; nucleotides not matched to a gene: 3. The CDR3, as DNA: TGTGCCAGCAGTTTTCGGACAGGGTATGAAAAACTGTTTTTT. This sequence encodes CASSFRTGYEKLFF.

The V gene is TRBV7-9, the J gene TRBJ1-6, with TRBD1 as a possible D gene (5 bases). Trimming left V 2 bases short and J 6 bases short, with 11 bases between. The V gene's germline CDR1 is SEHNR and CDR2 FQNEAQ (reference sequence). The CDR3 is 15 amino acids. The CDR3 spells CASSLSQGGNSPLHF. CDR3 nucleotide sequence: TGTGCCAGCAGCTTAAGCCAGGGCGGTAATTCACCCCTCCACTTT.

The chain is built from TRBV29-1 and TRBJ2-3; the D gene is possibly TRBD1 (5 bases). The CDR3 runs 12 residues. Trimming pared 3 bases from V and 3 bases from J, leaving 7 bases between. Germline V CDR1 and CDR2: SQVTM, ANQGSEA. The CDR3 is CSVDQGTDTQYF. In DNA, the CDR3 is TGCAGCGTTGACCAGGGAACAGATACGCAGTATTTT.

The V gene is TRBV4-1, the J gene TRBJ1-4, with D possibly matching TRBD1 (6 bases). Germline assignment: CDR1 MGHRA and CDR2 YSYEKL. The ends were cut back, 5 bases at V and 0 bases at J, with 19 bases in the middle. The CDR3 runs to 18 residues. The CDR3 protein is CASSEGERAIATNEKLFF. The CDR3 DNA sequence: TGCGCCAGCAGCGAGGGGGAGAGGGCGATTGCAACTAATGAAAAACTGTTTTTT.